Below are 30 T cell receptor beta chains sequenced from a single sample in a study of blood T cell repertoires in COVID-19. The protocol was immunoSEQ multiplex PCR, while the TCRdb copy is restricted to in-frame clones and leaves out a portion. The sample records roughly 180,000 clones, approximately 80% being singletons. The specimen was PBMCs or T cells enriched from blood (not recorded which). These receptors came from a man between 35 and 55 years old who had recovered from COVID-19.

The chain is built from TRBV7-2 and TRBJ2-1; possibly TRBD2 for D (6 bases). This CDR3 has 15 residues. CDR1 is SGHTA, CDR2 FQGNSA, per germline. Trimming pared 7 bases from V and 6 bases from J, leaving 19 bases between. CDR3 DNA sequence: TGTGCCAGCACCGGGTTGAGGAGGGTTCCCAATGAGCAGTTCTTC. Protein: CASTGLRRVPNEQFF.

The chain carries TRBV25-1 and TRBJ1-1; D is unclear. Germline CDR1 MGHDK, CDR2 SYGVNS. Between the trimmed V and J ends, which lost 1 base and 0 bases, there was a span of 9 bases. This CDR3 has 15 amino acids. The CDR3 DNA reads as TGTGCCAGCAGTGAATGGGCAGACCTGAACACTGAAGCTTTCTTT. Protein sequence: CASSEWADLNTEAFF.

This sequence joins TRBV2 and TRBJ2-2; TRBD2 agrees at 9 bases. The V segment lost 7 bases and the J segment 8 bases; nucleotides outside the gene matches: 8. The CDR3 extends over 14 amino acids. Germline V gene lookup returns CDR1 SNHLY and CDR2 FYNNEI. The CDR3: CASTLAGKGGELFF. CDR3 in DNA: TGTGCCAGCACGCTAGCGGGGAAAGGAGGGGAGCTGTTTTTT.

This chain uses TRBV7-2 with TRBJ1-5; 10 bases agree with TRBD1. The CDR3 sequence is 16 residues long. J gave up 5 bases and V 0 bases, and 4 bases lay outside the gene matches. Germline V CDR1 and CDR2: SGHTA, FQGNSA. The CDR3 here is CASSLAPGTGDQPQHF. The DNA for the CDR3 is TGTGCCAGCAGCTTAGCGCCGGGGACAGGGGATCAGCCCCAGCATTTT.

Only one count was recorded for this clone. The rearrangement joins TRBV2 to TRBJ2-2, with D possibly being TRBD1 (5 bases). The CDR3 has 13 residues. Between the trimmed V and J ends, which lost 3 bases and 7 bases, there was a span of 9 bases. The germline V gene encodes CDR1 SNHLY and CDR2 FYNNEI. This chain's CDR3 is CASSEGRGGELFF. The DNA for the CDR3 is TGTGCCAGCAGTGAGGGTAGGGGCGGGGAGCTGTTTTTT.

V usage is TRBV7-2 and J usage is TRBJ1-5; a weak D match, TRBD1 (6 bases). This CDR3 region has 14 residues. Germline V gene sequence: CDR1 SGHTA, CDR2 FQGNSA. Trimming took 6 bases from V and 4 from J, leaving 13 bases between them. CDR3 amino acids: CASSSKGGNQPQHF. Here the CDR3 DNA reads TGTGCCAGCAGTTCCAAGGGGGGGAATCAGCCCCAGCATTTT.

In this sample, this clone turned up a few times. The J gene is TRBJ2-5, the V gene TRBV5-1, with 8 bases aligning to TRBD1. CDR1 and CDR2 (germline): SGHRS, YFSETQ. V gave up 6 bases and J gave up 4 bases; unmatched junction bases: 14. This CDR3 region has 16 residues. CDR3 nucleotide sequence: TGCGCCAGCAAGCCCAGGGGGCTTTACGGGGGAGAGACCCAGTACTTC. It is translated as CASKPRGLYGGETQYF.

V and J are TRBV5-1 and TRBJ1-6, with D possibly being TRBD1 (6 bases). Trimming stripped 0 bases from V and 11 bases from J, with 9 bases between. CDR1 is SGHRS, CDR2 YFSETQ, per germline. This CDR3 spans 13 amino acids. The DNA for the CDR3 is TGCGCCAGCAGCTTGGACAGGGAAACACCCCTCCACTTT. This gives the protein CASSLDRETPLHF.

This chain links TRBV7-2 with TRBJ2-1; 14 positions match TRBD2. This CDR3 contains 16 residues. Per the germline V gene, CDR1 is SGHTA and CDR2 is FQGNSA. The ends lost 5 bases at V and 3 bases at J; junction bases unmatched: 3. CDR3 sequence (DNA): TGTGCCAGCAGCGGACTAGCGGGGGGATTCTACAATGAGCAGTTCTTC. This encodes CASSGLAGGFYNEQFF.

The V call is TRBV7-3, the J call TRBJ1-2, with 7 bases that match TRBD1. Germline CDR1 and CDR2: SGHTA and FQGTGA. J gave up 3 bases and V 5 bases, and 6 bases lay outside the gene matches. This CDR3 comprises 14 residues. In nucleotides, the CDR3 is TGTGCCAGCAGCCTCGTAGGGGGCGACTATGGCTACACCTTC. This translates into CASSLVGGDYGYTF.

This clone was seen only a few times. The J gene is TRBJ2-2, the V gene TRBV27, with 7 bases lining up with TRBD2. Trimming removed 2 bases from V and 0 bases from J; junction bases left unmatched: 0. The germline CDR1 and CDR2 sequences are MNHEY and SMNVEV (reference sequence). The CDR3 totals 15 residues. The DNA of the CDR3 is TGTGCCAGCAGTTTAGGACTAGCGAACACCGGGGAGCTGTTTTTT. Translated: CASSLGLANTGELFF.

The genes are TRBV29-1 and TRBJ2-3, with a tentative D call TRBD1 (6 bases). V was pared by 7 bases and J by 2 bases, with 13 bases between. Germline V gene sequence: CDR1 SQVTM, CDR2 ANQGSEA. The CDR3 totals 13 residues. The CDR3 spells CSANQGITDTQYF. CDR3 DNA: TGCAGCGCGAACCAGGGGATCACAGATACGCAGTATTTT.

The chain uses TRBV5-5 and TRBJ1-3; D is uncertain. Germline V lookup: CDR1 SGHKS, CDR2 YYEKEE (reference sequence). Trimming pared 3 bases from V and 0 bases from J, leaving 10 bases between. This CDR3 is 15 amino acids long. The CDR3 DNA sequence: TGTGCCAGCAGCTCGATGACTATCTCTGGAAACACCATATATTTT. This sequence encodes CASSSMTISGNTIYF.

CDR3 amino acids: CASSSRPTNTGELFF. CDR3 in DNA: TGTGCCAGCAGCTCCCGTCCAACAAACACCGGGGAGCTGTTTTTT. The gene calls are TRBV11-3 and TRBJ2-2; D not resolved. Germline V lookup: CDR1 SGHNT, CDR2 YENEEA. This CDR3 comprises 15 residues. Deletions cut 4 bases from V and 2 bases from J, with 11 bases between.

J is TRBJ2-6 and V is TRBV5-4; 7 bases fit TRBD1. The CDR3 is made up of 17 amino acids. J gave up 2 bases and V 4 bases, and 9 bases lay outside the gene matches. Germline loops: CDR1 SGHNT, CDR2 YYREEE (reference sequence). The CDR3 region is CASSAGTERAGANVLTF. The DNA of the CDR3 is TGTGCCAGCAGCGCCGGGACAGAAAGAGCTGGGGCCAACGTCCTGACTTTC.

This clone was detected only a few times. V usage is TRBV6-1 and J usage is TRBJ1-2, with D possibly being TRBD1 (6 bases). The germline V gene has CDR1 MNHNS and CDR2 SASEGT. Trimming stripped 1 base from V and 3 bases from J, with 9 bases between. The CDR3 is 14 amino acids. The chain's CDR3 is CASSEGQDYYGYTF. The DNA of the CDR3 is TGTGCCAGCAGTGAAGGACAGGACTACTATGGCTACACCTTC.

The V and J genes are TRBV27 and TRBJ2-1; D might be TRBD2 (6 bases). The CDR3 runs 15 residues. Germline CDR1 and CDR2: MNHEY and SMNVEV (reference sequence). V was trimmed by 6 bases and J by 9 bases, leaving 21 bases between them. DNA of the CDR3: TGTGCCAGCAGCCGGAGGGGCCAGAGTTGGGGTGAGCAGTTCTTC. Translation: CASSRRGQSWGEQFF.

DNA for the CDR3: TGTGCCTGGAGTTTAGCGGGAGGAGGGACGGAGACCCAGTACTTC. This codes for CAWSLAGGGTETQYF. V is TRBV30 and J is TRBJ2-5, with TRBD2 identical over 10 bases. The CDR3 has 15 residues. Germline V gene sequence: CDR1 GTSNPN, CDR2 SVGIG (reference sequence). Germline trimming cut 2 bases from V and 5 bases from J; bases unmatched to any gene: 8.

The rearrangement joins TRBV2 to TRBJ1-6, with TRBD1 matching 7 bases. Germline lookup yields CDR1 SNHLY and CDR2 FYNNEI. V was clipped by 9 bases and J by 8 bases; unmatched bases: 10. CDR3 length: 14 residues. The CDR3 region is CARSGPDRYSPLHF. The CDR3 nucleotides read TGTGCCAGGTCCGGACCGGACAGGTATTCACCCCTCCACTTT.

The rearrangement uses TRBV27 and TRBJ2-2, with D perhaps TRBD2 (6 bases). V lost 4 bases, J lost 6 bases, and 12 bases lay in between. CDR1 and CDR2 from the germline V gene are MNHEY and SMNVEV (reference sequence). The CDR3 consists of 14 residues. This CDR3 reads CASSSAGEAGELFF. DNA of the CDR3: TGTGCCAGCAGTTCAGCCGGGGAGGCCGGGGAGCTGTTTTTT.

The chain combines TRBV27 with TRBJ1-6; a weak D match, TRBD1 (5 bases). CDR1 and CDR2 from the germline V gene are MNHEY and SMNVEV (reference sequence). V lost 5 bases, J lost 7 bases, and 12 bases lay in between. The length of the CDR3 is 14 residues. CDR3: CASSNDRGNSPLHF. DNA for the CDR3: TGTGCCAGCAGTAACGACAGAGGAAATTCACCCCTCCACTTT.

The J gene is TRBJ1-1, the V gene TRBV30; D perhaps matches TRBD1 (6 bases). V was trimmed by 5 bases and J by 3 bases, leaving 13 bases between them. CDR1 GTSNPN and CDR2 SVGIG come from the germline V gene (reference sequence). The length of the CDR3 is 13 residues. The DNA for the CDR3 is TGTGCCTGGCTAATAAAGGGGGACACTGAAGCTTTCTTT. This sequence encodes CAWLIKGDTEAFF.

The chain has TRBV7-2 and TRBJ2-3; the match to TRBD2 covers 9 bases. The CDR3 runs 17 residues. Germline V gene lookup returns CDR1 SGHTA and CDR2 FQGNSA. Trimming at V came to 5 bases and at J to 3 bases, leaving 12 bases not matched to a gene. CDR3 amino acids: CASSPQGASGRTDTQYF. CDR3 DNA: TGTGCCAGCAGCCCGCAAGGGGCGAGCGGGAGGACAGATACGCAGTATTTT. Based on the CDR3 plus reference TRBV7-2 and TRBJ2-3, the full variable domain is GAGVSQSPSNKVTEKGKDVELRCDPISGHTALYWYRQSLGQGLEFLIYFQGNSAPDKSGLPSDRFSAERTGGSVSTLTIQRTQQEDSAVYLCASSPQGASGRTDTQYFGPGTRLTVL.

The chain uses TRBV13 and TRBJ1-1; the D is unclear. Trimming removed 5 bases at V and 6 bases at J, with 16 bases between. CDR1 is PRHDT and CDR2 is FYEKMQ in the germline V gene (reference sequence). The CDR3 is 14 amino acids. CDR3 residues: CASSRGRPRSEAFF. CDR3 DNA: TGTGCCAGCAGCCGCGGGAGACCCCGTTCTGAAGCTTTCTTT.

In its sample, this clone was seen once. The chain couples TRBV5-1 to TRBJ2-5; 10 nucleotides agree with TRBD2. Germline V gives CDR1 SGHRS, CDR2 YFSETQ. Trimming took 1 base from V and 5 from J; bases not matched to a gene: 8. CDR3 length: 16 amino acids. The CDR3 loop reads CASSLFLAGEGETQYF. CDR3 DNA sequence: TGCGCCAGCAGCTTGTTTCTAGCGGGAGAGGGCGAGACCCAGTACTTC.

This sequence joins TRBV12-3 or TRBV12-4 and TRBJ1-1; D gene unclear. V was pared by 7 bases and J by 5 bases, with 11 bases between. CDR3 length: 12 amino acids. CDR3 loop: CASIREGTEAFF. The CDR3 DNA reads TGTGCCAGCATTAGGGAGGGAACTGAAGCTTTCTTT.

The chain is built from TRBV4-2 and TRBJ2-3; a weak D match, TRBD2 (6 bases). Germline CDR1 is LGHNA and CDR2 is YNFKEQ. This CDR3 has 14 residues. V lost 4 bases and J lost 6, with 14 bases in between. CDR3 DNA sequence: TGTGCCAGCAGCCGGACAATTGGGGGGGATACGCAGTATTTT. This translates into CASSRTIGGDTQYF.

V is TRBV9 and J is TRBJ2-1; 7 bases match TRBD1. The CDR3 extends over 15 amino acids. From germline, CDR1 is SGDLS and CDR2 YYNGEE. Trimming removed 2 bases from V and 0 bases from J; junction bases left unmatched: 2. This CDR3 reads CASSVTGSSYNEQFF. CDR3 sequence (DNA): TGTGCCAGCAGCGTGACAGGGAGCTCCTACAATGAGCAGTTCTTC.

This clone was recorded once. V gene TRBV28 combines with J gene TRBJ2-1; possible D gene TRBD2, 5 bases. Trimming took off 3 bases at V and 0 bases at J, with 9 bases between the two ends. The germline V gene has CDR1 MDHEN and CDR2 SYDVKM. The CDR3 contains 15 residues. The CDR3 sequence is CASSFAGSSYNEQFF. The CDR3 region has the DNA TGTGCCAGCAGTTTTGCGGGTAGCTCCTACAATGAGCAGTTCTTC.

The chain uses TRBV20-1 and TRBJ2-7; 11 nucleotides line up with TRBD2. CDR1 and CDR2 (germline): DFQATT, SNEGSKA (reference sequence). Unmatched junction bases numbered 8, after V lost 3 bases and J lost 4 bases. This CDR3 contains 15 residues. The CDR3 region has the DNA TGCAGTGCTAGTGGGTTGGGACTAGCGGTTTACGAGCAGTACTTC. This codes for CSASGLGLAVYEQYF.